These 14 T cell receptor beta chains were sequenced from one sample in a study of T cell repertoires in cytomegalovirus infection. TCRdb redid the calling of the reads with MiXCR, one entry per CDR3 protein. In the table there are under 150,000 distinct CDR3 sequences, roughly a quarter of which are singletons. Their cognate antigens are unknown. The sequencing input was PBMCs, sequenced either directly or after in vitro stimulation (not recorded which). The receptors here all came from a human donor in good health (CMV status not recorded). Some clones in this sample may be carry-over from other donors' samples.

This sequence joins TRBV28 and TRBJ2-7; D gene unclear. V was clipped by 5 bases and J by 3 bases, with 5 bases between them. The germline CDR1 and CDR2 sequences are MDHEN and SYDVKM. The CDR3 is 11 residues long. CDR3 DNA: TGTGCCAGCAGTCCCCACTACGAGCAGTACTTC. Translating it yields CASSPHYEQYF.

J is TRBJ1-2 and V is TRBV9, with D possibly being TRBD1 (5 bases). Germline values: CDR1 SGDLS, CDR2 YYNGEE. V gave up 0 bases and J gave up 4 bases, with 10 bases separating them. This CDR3 has 14 residues. CDR3 region: CASSVGQGSYGYTF. In nucleotides, the CDR3 is TGTGCCAGCAGCGTAGGTCAGGGTTCCTATGGCTACACCTTC.

The CDR3 region has the DNA TGTGCCAGCAGCTTCGTGTCGGGGGATAACACCGGGGAGCTGTTTTTT. It encodes CASSFVSGDNTGELFF. The V and J genes are TRBV7-8 and TRBJ2-2; possibly TRBD2 for D (6 bases). V was clipped by 3 bases and J by 2 bases, with 13 bases between them. Germline loops: CDR1 SGHVS, CDR2 FQNEAQ. The CDR3 totals 16 residues.

CDR3 in DNA: TGTGCCAGCAGCCCGGATGAAAAACTGTTTTTT. Residues: CASSPDEKLFF. The chain couples TRBV7-9 to TRBJ1-4, with D uncertain. The CDR3 loop spans 11 amino acids. V was clipped by 5 bases and J by 6 bases, with 4 bases between them. The germline V gene encodes CDR1 SEHNR and CDR2 FQNEAQ (reference sequence).

This clonotype has only a few counts. The CDR3 region is CASSQQGTLDYGYTF. The CDR3 DNA is TGTGCCAGCAGCCAACAGGGGACCTTGGACTATGGCTACACCTTC. The chain joins TRBV5-6 to TRBJ1-2; 7 nucleotides align to TRBD1. After removal of 4 bases from V and 3 bases from J, the junction contained 9 bases not matched to a gene. CDR1 and CDR2 from the germline V gene are SGHDT and YYEEEE. CDR3 length: 15 residues.

The rearrangement joins TRBV2 to TRBJ2-7, with a possible D match to TRBD2 (6 bases). Germline CDR1 reads SNHLY; CDR2 reads FYNNEI. V lost 4 bases and J 7 bases, leaving 14 bases between the germline ends. The CDR3 contains 13 residues. The CDR3 here is CASSGLDYGEQYF. CDR3 nucleotide sequence: TGTGCCAGCAGTGGCCTGGACTACGGGGAGCAGTACTTC.

There are many counts of this clonotype. The chain employs TRBV7-2 and TRBJ2-7; D assignment may be TRBD1 or TRBD2 (5 bases each). The CDR3 is 16 residues long. V was pared by 5 bases and J by 0 bases, with 17 bases between. CDR1 is SGHTA and CDR2 is FQGNSA in the germline V gene. This chain's CDR3 is CASSLRPGPSSYEQYF. CDR3 sequence (DNA): TGTGCCAGCAGCCTACGGCCGGGACCATCCTCCTACGAGCAGTACTTC.

In its sample, this clonotype was seen a few times. The V and J genes are TRBV19 and TRBJ1-1; D might be TRBD1 (5 bases). Trimming stripped 6 bases from V and 0 bases from J, with 23 bases between. CDR1 and CDR2 from the germline V gene are LNHDA and SQIVND (reference sequence). The CDR3 totals 18 residues. The CDR3 DNA reads TGTGCCAGTAGGAGGGAGCAGGGAGGGTCGGGCCTGAACACTGAAGCTTTCTTT. Protein: CASRREQGGSGLNTEAFF. Full variable domain (rest looked up from reference TRBV19 and TRBJ1-1): DGGITQSPKYLFRKEGQNVTLSCEQNLNHDAMYWYRQDPGQGLRLIYYSQIVNDFQKGDIAEGYSVSREKKESFPLTVTSAQKNPTAFYLCASRREQGGSGLNTEAFFGQGTRLTVV.

This clonotype was recorded many times. The chain is built from TRBV6-5 and TRBJ1-2; no clear D. With 0 bases removed from V and 6 bases from J, the gap between germline ends came to 11 bases. From germline, CDR1 is MNHEY and CDR2 SVGAGI. The CDR3 consists of 14 residues. In nucleotides, the CDR3 is TGTGCCAGCAGTTACTCGCCGACGGTTAATGGCTACACCTTC. It codes for CASSYSPTVNGYTF.

The sample holds a few counts of this clonotype. The genes are TRBV15 and TRBJ1-6; D gene ambiguous. This CDR3 is 12 amino acids long. Trimming took off 1 base at V and 14 bases at J, with 9 bases between the two ends. CDR1 and CDR2 (germline): LNHNV, YYDKDF (reference sequence). DNA of the CDR3: TGTGCCACCAGCAGAGCACTCAAGACCCTCCACTTT. This translates into CATSRALKTLHF.

The chain employs TRBV12-3 or TRBV12-4 and TRBJ2-6; D possibly matches TRBD1 or TRBD2 (5 bases each). The CDR3 totals 17 residues. With 10 bases removed from V and 0 bases from J, the gap between germline ends came to 19 bases. CDR3 region: CAIEGQGINSGANVLTF. The CDR3 nucleotides read TGTGCCATCGAGGGGCAGGGTATAAACTCTGGGGCCAACGTCCTGACTTTC.

The gene calls are TRBV6-5 and TRBJ2-7, with TRBD2 matching 11 bases. CDR3 length: 17 amino acids. V gave up 4 bases and J gave up 6 bases; unmatched junction bases: 14. Germline V gene lookup returns CDR1 MNHEY and CDR2 SVGAGI. CDR3 amino acids: CASSSSRLAGPPSEQYF. CDR3 nucleotide sequence: TGTGCCAGCAGTTCCTCTCGACTAGCGGGACCCCCCTCCGAGCAGTACTTC.

The table lists this clonotype with a few counts. V gene TRBV28 combines with J gene TRBJ1-5; 12 bases align to TRBD1. CDR3 length: 18 residues. Germline CDR1 MDHEN, CDR2 SYDVKM. The trim removed 7 bases at V and 1 base at J, leaving 11 bases unmatched. The CDR3: CASIDRDRGRTSNQPQHF. As DNA, the CDR3 is TGTGCCAGCATCGACCGGGACAGGGGGCGTACGAGCAATCAGCCCCAGCATTTT. The complete variable domain, with remaining parts taken from reference TRBV28 and TRBJ1-5, reads DVKVTQSSRYLVKRTGEKVFLECVQDMDHENMFWYRQDPGLGLRLIYFSYDVKMKEKGDIPEGYSVSREKKERFSLILESASTNQTSMYLCASIDRDRGRTSNQPQHFGDGTRLSIL.

This clonotype has ten or more counts. The chain couples TRBV7-2 to TRBJ2-2, with D tentatively TRBD2 (5 bases). Germline V gene data show CDR1 as SGHTA and CDR2 as FQGNSA. The CDR3 loop spans 15 amino acids. The V gene lost 0 bases and the J gene lost 6 bases, with 11 bases spanning the gap. The CDR3 protein is CASSLAGAVSGELFF. The CDR3 nucleotides read TGTGCCAGCAGCTTAGCGGGAGCCGTGTCCGGGGAGCTGTTTTTT.